This T cell receptor beta chain originates from a study of cytomegalovirus exposure and HLA in healthy donors. General study points: Cytomegalovirus status was reportedly diagnosed by the classifier with high sensitivity and specificity.

This clone appeared a single time. Antigen unknown. Generated by immunoSEQ multiplex PCR, the TCRdb table keeps only in-frame clones and is missing some. The sample consists of approximately 220,000 clones, around nine tenths of them appearing once. Source material: PBMCs. This clonotype originated in a woman aged 18-30 years in good health and CMV-seronegative.

The CDR3 reads CASNKQPAEAFF. The CDR3 nucleotides are TGTGCCAGTAACAAACAGCCGGCTGAAGCTTTCTTT. This chain links TRBV19 with TRBJ1-1; D gene ambiguous. Germline assignment: CDR1 LNHDA and CDR2 SQIVND (reference sequence). Trimming removed 7 bases at V and 6 bases at J, with 12 bases between. This CDR3 is 12 amino acids long.